Listed here are 18 T cell receptor beta chains from one sample, sequenced in a study of neurological immune-mediated disorders. TCRdb called the 5' RACE reads again in MiXCR, with one record for every CDR3 protein. The table has 40,000 to 50,000 distinct CDR3 sequences, about 2.3% seen once. The sequencing sample was made of PBMCs. These receptors all stem from a young man with multiple sclerosis.

Many counts were recorded for this clonotype. The chain couples TRBV6-4 to TRBJ2-1, with D perhaps assigned TRBD1 or TRBD2 (6 bases each). The length of the CDR3 is 18 residues. V lost 5 bases, J lost 2 bases, and 22 bases lay in between. In germline, CDR1 is MRHNA, CDR2 SNTAGT. CDR3 sequence (DNA): TGTGCCAGCAGTTTGAGGGGCCGGGGGCTAGCGACCTACAATGAGCAGTTCTTC. It translates to CASSLRGRGLATYNEQFF.

This clonotype was counted many times. The chain recombines TRBV20-1 with TRBJ1-3; 8 bases match TRBD1. The CDR3 runs to 17 residues. V gave up 0 bases and J gave up 0 bases; unmatched junction bases: 7. Per germline, CDR1 DFQATT and CDR2 SNEGSKA (reference sequence). The CDR3 here is CSARDPQTGGSGNTIYF. Here the CDR3 DNA reads TGCAGTGCTAGAGATCCGCAAACAGGGGGCTCTGGAAACACCATATATTTT.

The sample holds many counts of this clonotype. The junction does not match germline at one end; this may be a read error. The V and J genes are TRBV14 and TRBJ1-1; D gene unclear. The germline CDR1 and CDR2 sequences are SGHDN and FVKESK. There are 13 residues in the CDR3. The CDR3 here is CVSSSHQNTEAFF. The CDR3 region has the DNA TGTGTCAGCAGCAGTCACCAGAACACTGAAGCTTTCTTT.

This clonotype was seen at least ten times. The gene calls are TRBV11-2 and TRBJ2-1; D call uncertain. CDR1 and CDR2 from the germline V gene are SGHAT and FQNNGV. The CDR3 is 16 amino acids. Trimming shortened V by 1 base and J by 0 bases, and 10 bases separated the two germline ends. The CDR3: CASSLGPKGSYNEQFF. CDR3 bases: TGTGCCAGCAGCTTAGGGCCCAAGGGCTCCTACAATGAGCAGTTCTTC. The variable domain in full, completed from reference TRBV11-2 and TRBJ2-1, reads EAGVAQSPRYKIIEKRQSVAFWCNPISGHATLYWYQQILGQGPKLLIQFQNNGVVDDSQLPKDRFSAERLKGVDSTLKIQPAKLEDSAVYLCASSLGPKGSYNEQFFGPGTRLTVL.

Many counts were recorded for this clonotype. CDR3 nucleotides: TGTGCCAGCAGCTTGGACCTAGCGGGGAGCTCCTACAATGAGCAGTTCTTC. It encodes CASSLDLAGSSYNEQFF. V is TRBV5-6 and J is TRBJ2-1, with 9 nucleotides matching TRBD2. CDR3 length equals 17 residues. The germline CDR1 and CDR2 sequences are SGHDT and YYEEEE. J lost 0 bases, V lost 0 bases, and 4 bases had no gene match.

This clonotype was observed at least ten times. The rearrangement links TRBV20-1 to TRBJ1-2; 9 nucleotides agree with TRBD1. The J segment lost 2 bases and the V segment lost 6 bases, leaving 10 bases of the junction unmatched. Germline V gives CDR1 DFQATT, CDR2 SNEGSKA (reference sequence). The CDR3 is made up of 15 amino acids. The CDR3: CSANTGQGGNYGYTF. The CDR3 DNA is TGCAGTGCGAACACGGGACAGGGTGGGAACTATGGCTACACCTTC.

This clonotype was counted many times. The chain has TRBV5-5 and TRBJ2-2; D gene uncertain. V lost 7 bases and J 1 base, leaving 11 bases between the germline ends. Germline lookup yields CDR1 SGHKS and CDR2 YYEKEE (reference sequence). The CDR3 extends over 14 amino acids. This CDR3 is CASFAGMNTGELFF. The CDR3 DNA reads TGTGCCAGCTTTGCTGGTATGAACACCGGGGAGCTGTTTTTT.

This clonotype was detected many times. The chain combines TRBV12-3 or TRBV12-4 with TRBJ2-7; D ambiguous. The V end lost 5 bases, the J end lost 4 bases, and 9 bases lay between the germline ends. The CDR3 length is 12 residues. This chain's CDR3 is CASSPNAYEQYF. DNA of the CDR3: TGTGCCAGCAGTCCAAACGCATACGAGCAGTACTTC.

Concerning this clonotype: The CDR3 does not close with the conserved phenylalanine or tryptophan, likely indicating a read error. The chain is built from TRBV7-9 and TRBJ2-7, with 10 bases fitting TRBD1. J lost 1 base, V lost 1 base, and 10 bases had no gene match. The CDR3 loop spans 18 amino acids. Germline CDR1 is SEHNR and CDR2 is FQNEAQ (reference sequence). The CDR3 here is CASSLDVLRDRGSYEQYI. CDR3 DNA sequence: TGTGCCAGCAGCTTAGACGTCCTCCGGGACAGGGGATCCTACGAGCAGTACATC.

This clonotype was detected ten times or more. This chain joins TRBV20-1 and TRBJ2-7; TRBD2 agrees at 7 bases. V gave up 0 bases and J gave up 1 base; unmatched junction bases: 3. Per the germline V gene, CDR1 is DFQATT and CDR2 is SNEGSKA (reference sequence). This CDR3 region has 14 residues. The CDR3 here is CSARDGTKSYEQYF. CDR3 sequence (DNA): TGCAGTGCTAGAGATGGGACTAAATCCTACGAGCAGTACTTC.

This clonotype was detected many times. The V gene is TRBV29-1, the J gene TRBJ2-2; perhaps D is TRBD1 or TRBD2 (5 bases each). CDR1 and CDR2 (germline): SQVTM, ANQGSEA. This CDR3 is built from 14 residues. Trimming removed 4 bases from V and 0 bases from J, with 9 bases in between. The CDR3 DNA reads TGCAGCGTTGTAGGGACGGCGAACACCGGGGAGCTGTTTTTT. Amino acid sequence: CSVVGTANTGELFF.

This clonotype came up many times. No DNA is shown, since the ends of the CDR3 on it are uncertain; the CDR3 is the one TCRdb lists. The chain carries TRBV21-1 and TRBJ1-2. TRBV21-1 is a listed pseudogene. The length of the CDR3 is 17 amino acids, counting both ends. CDR3 sequence: CATFLWGRGNSNYGYTF.

Ten or more counts support this clonotype. The V and J genes are TRBV27 and TRBJ1-4, with D possibly matching TRBD1 (5 bases). The CDR3 extends over 17 amino acids. Per germline, CDR1 MNHEY and CDR2 SMNVEV (reference sequence). Trimming removed 3 bases at V and 4 bases at J, with 18 bases between. The CDR3 protein is CASSFGGKGGDNEKLFF. The CDR3 bases are TGTGCCAGCAGTTTCGGGGGGAAAGGAGGAGATAATGAAAAACTGTTTTTT.

At least ten counts were recorded for this clonotype. V gene TRBV5-1 combines with J gene TRBJ2-1; 8 bases line up with TRBD2. The CDR3 covers 14 residues. Losses at the gene ends were 4 bases for V and 6 bases for J; bases not matched to a gene: 6. Germline V CDR1 and CDR2: SGHRS, YFSETQ. The CDR3 spells CASSPGLDINEQFF. CDR3 coding DNA: TGCGCCAGCAGCCCGGGACTAGATATCAATGAGCAGTTCTTC.

This clonotype was counted at least ten times. The rearrangement uses TRBV20-1 and TRBJ2-5, with 7 bases matching TRBD1. With 3 bases clipped from V and 6 bases from J, the junction kept 10 bases outside the gene matches. Germline V gene data show CDR1 as DFQATT and CDR2 as SNEGSKA (reference sequence). The length of the CDR3 is 14 residues. The CDR3: CSASRRTGRKTQYF. Here the CDR3 DNA reads TGCAGTGCTAGCCGCCGGACAGGACGAAAGACCCAGTACTTC.

This clonotype was counted ten times or more. Without the conserved terminal phenylalanine or tryptophan, this CDR3 likely stems from a read error. The V and J genes are TRBV3-1 and TRBJ1-2, with D hard to call. Per the germline V gene, CDR1 is LGHDT and CDR2 is YNNKEL (reference sequence). V was trimmed by 3 bases and J by 2 bases, leaving 7 bases between them. The CDR3 is made up of 13 amino acids. CDR3 region: CASSQGTNYGYTI. DNA for the CDR3: TGTGCCAGCAGCCAGGGAACCAACTATGGCTACACCATC.

This clonotype was picked up many times. The chain uses TRBV7-9 and TRBJ2-1; D is undetermined. CDR3 length: 13 residues. The germline CDR1 and CDR2 sequences are SEHNR and FQNEAQ (reference sequence). V gave up 4 bases and J gave up 7 bases, with 11 bases separating them. Here the CDR3 reads CASSSPLGNEQFF. The CDR3 bases are TGTGCCAGCAGCTCCCCCCTGGGGAATGAGCAGTTCTTC.

This clonotype appeared many times. The chain is built from TRBV6-1 and TRBJ2-2; D uncertain. Trimming stripped 3 bases from V and 5 bases from J, with 7 bases between. This CDR3 spans 13 amino acids. CDR1 and CDR2 from the germline V gene are MNHNS and SASEGT. This CDR3 reads CASSDMVTGELFF. The DNA for the CDR3 is TGTGCCAGCAGTGATATGGTAACCGGGGAGCTGTTTTTT.